These 2 T cell receptor beta chains were sequenced from one sample in a study of early T cells in non-severe SARS-CoV-2 infection. TCRdb called the 5' RACE reads again in MiXCR, with one record for every CDR3 protein. The data contain roughly 70,000 distinct CDR3 sequences, around 21% of them singletons. Material: whole blood, obtained at baseline. The receptor source for this set is an adult who was a healthcare worker with PCR-confirmed SARS-CoV-2 infection or an uninfected control (not recorded which).

This clonotype showed up just a few times. The chain links TRBV11-2 to TRBJ2-2; TRBD1 might be the D (6 bases). V was cut by 6 bases and J by 0 bases, with 8 bases left in between. Germline V lookup: CDR1 SGHAT, CDR2 FQNNGV. CDR3 length: 14 amino acids. CDR3 amino acids: CASRNRANTGELFF. The CDR3 bases are TGTGCCAGCAGGAACAGGGCGAACACCGGGGAGCTGTTTTTT.

This clonotype has just a few counts. This chain joins TRBV9 and TRBJ2-3; a possible D gene is TRBD2 (7 bases). Germline lookup yields CDR1 SGDLS and CDR2 YYNGEE. Trimming left V 3 bases short and J 5 bases short, with 13 bases between. This CDR3 is built from 14 residues. As DNA, the CDR3 is TGTGCCAGCAGCGGTAGGGGGGGTAGAGATACGCAGTATTTT. Protein product: CASSGRGGRDTQYF.